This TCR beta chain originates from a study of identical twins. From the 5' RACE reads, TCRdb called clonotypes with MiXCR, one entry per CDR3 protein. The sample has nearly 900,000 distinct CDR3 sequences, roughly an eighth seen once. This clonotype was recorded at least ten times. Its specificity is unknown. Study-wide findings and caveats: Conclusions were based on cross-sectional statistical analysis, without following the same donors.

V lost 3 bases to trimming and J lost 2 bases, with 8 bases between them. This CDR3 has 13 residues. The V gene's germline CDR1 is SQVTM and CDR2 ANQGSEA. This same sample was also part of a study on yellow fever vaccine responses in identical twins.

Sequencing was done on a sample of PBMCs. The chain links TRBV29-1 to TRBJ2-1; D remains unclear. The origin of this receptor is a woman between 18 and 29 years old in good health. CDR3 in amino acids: CSVDRRTYNEQFF. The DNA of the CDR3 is TGCAGCGTTGATCGGCGGACCTACAATGAGCAGTTCTTC.